This is a list of T cell receptor beta chains from one sample in a study of CD8+ T cells in alopecia areata. Sequenced by immunoSEQ multiplex PCR; TCRdb stores in-frame clones only, minus some. The sample lists 65,000 to 95,000 clones, roughly 47% occurring once. Sequencing was carried out using NKG2D-high CD8+ T cells sorted from blood. These receptors were taken from a human donor with alopecia areata. CDR3s include the opening cysteine and the closing phenylalanine or tryptophan. The D gene is left open where the match is weak. Size is omitted from some rows. Given values are once, few, many or a class for expanded clones.

clone_size	d_call	j_call	v_call	cdr3_aa	cdr3_nt
NA	NA	TRBJ2-3	TRBV7-8	CASSLVYGAKDTQYF	TGTGCCAGCAGCTTAGTTTATGGGGCGAAAGATACGCAGTATTTT
NA	TRBD1	TRBJ2-5	TRBV18	CASSPGTGMGETQYF	TGTGCCAGCTCACCAGGGACAGGGATGGGAGAGACCCAGTACTTC
NA	NA	TRBJ2-7	TRBV4-3	CASSQRAGPYEQYF	TGCGCCAGCAGCCAGAGGGCAGGGCCCTACGAGCAGTACTTC
NA	NA	TRBJ2-1	TRBV5-1	CASSLGTPENEQFF	TGCGCCAGCAGCTTGGGCACTCCGGAGAATGAGCAGTTCTTC
NA	NA	TRBJ2-1	TRBV29-1	CSDDTGYYNEQFF	TGCAGCGATGATACAGGGTACTACAATGAGCAGTTCTTC
once	NA	TRBJ1-2	TRBV7-9	CASSLAPSGYTF	TGTGCCAGCAGCTTAGCTCCCAGCGGCTACACCTTC
NA	NA	TRBJ1-3	TRBV4-1	CASSSQEYPGNTIYF	TGCGCCAGCAGCTCACAGGAGTATCCTGGAAACACCATATATTTT
few	NA	TRBJ1-6	TRBV2	CASSDPFSEGNNSPLHF	TGTGCCAGCAGTGATCCTTTTTCGGAGGGTAACAATTCACCCCTCCACTTT
NA	NA	TRBJ1-2	TRBV27	CATWTDLGYTF	TGTGCCACCTGGACAGATCTTGGCTACACCTTC
few	NA	TRBJ1-1	TRBV28	CASSFRNTEAFF	TGTGCCAGCAGTTTCAGAAACACTGAAGCTTTCTTT
NA	TRBD1	TRBJ2-1	TRBV23-1	CASSAHPGQGEREQFF	TGCGCCAGCAGTGCCCACCCGGGACAGGGGGAGAGGGAGCAGTTCTTC
few	NA	TRBJ2-7	TRBV29-1	CSVGGSSYEQYF	TGCAGCGTTGGAGGGTCCTCCTACGAGCAGTACTTC
few	NA	TRBJ1-2	TRBV29-1	CSVSSKNGYTF	TGCAGCGTTTCTTCGAAGAATGGCTACACCTTC
NA	NA	TRBJ2-1	TRBV19	CASSIDYYNEQFF	TGTGCCAGTAGTATTGACTACTACAATGAGCAGTTCTTC
few	TRBD1	TRBJ1-2	TRBV29-1	CSVEEQGHNNYGYTF	TGCAGCGTTGAAGAACAGGGGCATAATAACTATGGCTACACCTTC
NA	NA	TRBJ2-1	TRBV27	CASSLSATGEQFF	TGTGCCAGCAGTTTATCCGCCACGGGTGAGCAGTTCTTC
few	NA	TRBJ2-1	TRBV19	CASTGTEDNEQFF	TGTGCCAGTACCGGGACTGAAGACAATGAGCAGTTCTTC
few	NA	TRBJ2-1	TRBV4-1	CASSQDQGGSYNEQFF	TGCGCCAGCAGCCAAGATCAGGGTGGGTCCTACAATGAGCAGTTCTTC
once	NA	TRBJ2-1	TRBV18	CASLGGGVINEQFF	TGTGCCAGCCTGGGGGGAGGAGTTATAAATGAGCAGTTCTTC
few	NA	TRBJ2-1	TRBV18	CASSPPDFEGEQFF	TGTGCCAGCTCACCCCCAGACTTCGAGGGTGAGCAGTTCTTC
few	NA	TRBJ2-7	TRBV23-1	CASSAGHPSYEQYF	TGCGCCAGCAGTGCGGGACACCCCTCCTACGAGCAGTACTTC
NA	NA	TRBJ1-5	TRBV30	CAWSGGASNQPQHF	TGTGCCTGGAGTGGGGGGGCGAGCAATCAGCCCCAGCATTTT
few	NA	TRBJ2-1	TRBV29-1	CSVLENEQFF	TGCAGCGTTCTTGAGAATGAGCAGTTCTTC
few	NA	TRBJ2-1	TRBV30	CAWGPPSYNEQFF	TGTGCCTGGGGACCTCCCTCCTACAATGAGCAGTTCTTC
NA	NA	TRBJ2-1	TRBV7-9	CASSFLGWVNEQFF	TGTGCCAGCAGCTTTTTGGGTTGGGTCAATGAGCAGTTCTTC
NA	TRBD1	TRBJ2-7	TRBV6-6	CASSYGGQGLFHEQYF	TGTGCCAGCAGTTACGGGGGACAGGGATTGTTCCACGAGCAGTACTTC
few	NA	TRBJ2-7	TRBV5-1	CASSLGGIEQYF	TGCGCCAGCAGCTTGGGGGGGATCGAGCAGTACTTC
NA	NA	TRBJ2-3	TRBV7-2	CASSLGGTDTQYF	TGTGCCAGCAGCTTAGGGGGGACAGATACGCAGTATTTT
NA	TRBD1	TRBJ1-6	TRBV7-6	CASSPDRGNSPLHF	TGTGCCAGCAGCCCCGACAGGGGGAATTCACCCCTCCACTTT
NA	TRBD2	TRBJ2-7	TRBV7-9	CASSLAGLASYEQYF	TGTGCCAGCAGCTTGGCGGGACTAGCCTCCTACGAGCAGTACTTC
NA	TRBD1	TRBJ2-7	TRBV11-2	CASSYRDREEDEQYF	TGTGCCAGCAGTTACCGTGACAGGGAAGAGGACGAGCAGTACTTC
NA	NA	TRBJ2-1	TRBV4-1	CASSQDPGNEQFF	TGCGCCAGCAGCCAAGATCCAGGGAATGAGCAGTTCTTC
few	TRBD1	TRBJ1-5	TRBV29-1	CSVGTGLGNQPQHF	TGCAGCGTGGGGACAGGGTTGGGCAATCAGCCCCAGCATTTT
once	TRBD2	TRBJ2-1	TRBV11-2	CASSAPGTRGNEQFF	TGTGCCAGCAGCGCCCCCGGGACTAGAGGCAATGAGCAGTTCTTC
NA	NA	TRBJ2-1	TRBV29-1	CSVDPKDSPNEQFF	TGCAGCGTTGATCCCAAGGACAGCCCTAATGAGCAGTTCTTC
NA	TRBD2	TRBJ2-1	TRBV27	CASSLVGGSYEQFF	TGTGCCAGCTCCCTGGTGGGCGGGAGCTATGAGCAGTTCTTC
NA	NA	TRBJ2-1	TRBV29-1	CSVPLFDINRINEQFF	TGCAGCGTTCCTCTGTTCGACATAAACAGGATAAATGAGCAGTTCTTC
few	NA	TRBJ2-1	TRBV5-6	CASSLVLPTEQFF	TGTGCCAGCAGCTTGGTCCTGCCTACTGAGCAGTTCTTC
NA	NA	TRBJ2-3	TRBV27	CASRPKGARWEDTQYF	TGTGCCAGTAGGCCCAAAGGGGCGCGATGGGAAGATACGCAGTATTTT
few	TRBD1	TRBJ2-7	TRBV27	CSTQGAHEQYF	TGTTCGACCCAGGGGGCCCACGAGCAGTACTTC
NA	TRBD1	TRBJ2-7	TRBV27	CASGWAGGFLEQYF	TGTGCCAGCGGCTGGGCAGGGGGCTTCTTAGAGCAGTACTTC
NA	TRBD1	TRBJ1-5	TRBV18	CASSKGQSNQPQHF	TGTGCCAGCTCAAAGGGACAGTCCAATCAGCCCCAGCATTTT
few	NA	TRBJ2-1	TRBV11-2	CASSLGLESEQFF	TGTGCCAGCAGCTTAGGACTGGAGAGTGAGCAGTTCTTC
NA	TRBD1	TRBJ2-5	TRBV7-8	CASSFRDRVSETQYF	TGTGCCAGCAGCTTCCGGGACAGAGTTTCGGAGACCCAGTACTTC
NA	NA	TRBJ2-7	TRBV4-2	CASSQEELDGSYEQYF	TGTGCCAGCAGCCAAGAAGAACTAGATGGATCCTACGAGCAGTACTTC
NA	NA	TRBJ2-7	TRBV6-5	CASSYTGTYEQYF	TGTGCCAGCAGTTACACGGGAACCTACGAGCAGTACTTC
NA	NA	TRBJ2-2	TRBV5-6	CASTPNNGELFF	TGTGCCAGCACCCCAAACAACGGGGAGCTGTTTTTT
once	TRBD1	TRBJ1-2	TRBV30	CAWSGTGRARYGYTF	TGTGCCTGGAGCGGGACAGGGAGGGCGCGGTATGGCTACACCTTC
NA	TRBD1	TRBJ2-5	TRBV4-1	CASSLSQTGDQETQYF	TGCGCCAGCAGCCTTTCACAGACAGGGGACCAAGAGACCCAGTACTTC
NA	TRBD2	TRBJ2-5	TRBV29-1	CSVERLAGEETQYF	TGCAGCGTTGAACGGCTAGCGGGAGAAGAGACCCAGTACTTC
few	TRBD1	TRBJ2-1	TRBV28	CASSYRGGDEQFF	TGTGCCAGCAGTTACAGGGGCGGCGATGAGCAGTTCTTC
NA	NA	TRBJ2-5	TRBV7-9	CASSFVTQETQYF	TGTGCCAGCAGCTTTGTCACCCAAGAGACCCAGTACTTC
NA	NA	TRBJ2-2	TRBV25-1	CASGRANTGELFF	TGTGCCAGCGGCCGGGCAAACACCGGGGAGCTGTTTTTT
few	NA	TRBJ2-1	TRBV28	CASSSRGDLYNEQFF	TGTGCCAGCAGTTCCAGGGGGGACCTCTACAATGAGCAGTTCTTC
NA	NA	TRBJ2-7	TRBV19	CASSIGPAAYEQYF	TGTGCCAGTAGTATAGGTCCAGCGGCCTACGAGCAGTACTTC